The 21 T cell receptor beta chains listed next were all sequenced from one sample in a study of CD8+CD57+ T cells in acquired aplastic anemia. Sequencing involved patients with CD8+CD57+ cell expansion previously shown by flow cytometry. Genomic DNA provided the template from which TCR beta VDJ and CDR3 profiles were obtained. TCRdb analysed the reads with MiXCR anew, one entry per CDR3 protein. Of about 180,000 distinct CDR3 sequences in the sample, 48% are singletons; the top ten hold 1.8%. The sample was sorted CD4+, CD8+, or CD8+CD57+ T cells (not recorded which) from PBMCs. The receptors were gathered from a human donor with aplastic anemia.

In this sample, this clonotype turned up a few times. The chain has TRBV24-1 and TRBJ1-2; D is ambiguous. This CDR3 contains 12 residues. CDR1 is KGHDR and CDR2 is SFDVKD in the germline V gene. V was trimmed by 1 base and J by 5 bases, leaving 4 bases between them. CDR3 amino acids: CATSDLRYGYTF. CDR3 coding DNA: TGTGCCACCAGTGATTTACGGTATGGCTACACCTTC.

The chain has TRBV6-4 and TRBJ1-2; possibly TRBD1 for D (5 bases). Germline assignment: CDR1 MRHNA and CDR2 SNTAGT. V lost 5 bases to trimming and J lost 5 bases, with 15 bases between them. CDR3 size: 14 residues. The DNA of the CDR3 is TGTGCCAGCAGTAGGGACGCCGGTTTGTATGGCTACACCTTC. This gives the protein CASSRDAGLYGYTF.

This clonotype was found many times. This chain's CDR3 is CASTLFSSANTGELFF. CDR3 coding DNA: TGTGCCAGCACCCTATTTTCCTCCGCGAACACCGGGGAGCTGTTTTTT. The chain is built from TRBV7-9 and TRBJ2-2; no firm D call. The germline V gene encodes CDR1 SEHNR and CDR2 FQNEAQ (reference sequence). The CDR3 runs 16 residues. Trimming removed 7 bases from V and 0 bases from J, with 15 bases in between.

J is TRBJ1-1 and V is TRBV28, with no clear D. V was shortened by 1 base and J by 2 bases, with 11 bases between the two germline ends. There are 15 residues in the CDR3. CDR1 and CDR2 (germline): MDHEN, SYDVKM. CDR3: CASSLSGVPNTEAFF. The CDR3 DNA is TGTGCCAGCAGTTTATCCGGCGTCCCTAACACTGAAGCTTTCTTT.

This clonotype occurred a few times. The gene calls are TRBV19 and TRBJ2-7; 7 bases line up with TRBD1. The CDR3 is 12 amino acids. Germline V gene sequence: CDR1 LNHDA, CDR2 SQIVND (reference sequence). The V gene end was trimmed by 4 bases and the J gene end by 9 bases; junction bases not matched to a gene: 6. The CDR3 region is CASSTRTGPQYF. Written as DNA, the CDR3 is TGTGCCAGTAGTACGAGGACAGGACCGCAGTACTTC. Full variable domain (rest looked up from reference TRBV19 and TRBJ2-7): DGGITQSPKYLFRKEGQNVTLSCEQNLNHDAMYWYRQDPGQGLRLIYYSQIVNDFQKGDIAEGYSVSREKKESFPLTVTSAQKNPTAFYLCASSTRTGPQYFGPGTRLTVT.

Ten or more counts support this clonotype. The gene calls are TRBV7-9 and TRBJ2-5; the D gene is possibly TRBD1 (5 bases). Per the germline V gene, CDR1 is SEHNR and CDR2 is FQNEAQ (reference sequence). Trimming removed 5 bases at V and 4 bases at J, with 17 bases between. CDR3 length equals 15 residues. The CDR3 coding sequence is TGTGCCAGCAGCCCGCTAGGGGCCCCGTTAGAGACCCAGTACTTC. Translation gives CASSPLGAPLETQYF.

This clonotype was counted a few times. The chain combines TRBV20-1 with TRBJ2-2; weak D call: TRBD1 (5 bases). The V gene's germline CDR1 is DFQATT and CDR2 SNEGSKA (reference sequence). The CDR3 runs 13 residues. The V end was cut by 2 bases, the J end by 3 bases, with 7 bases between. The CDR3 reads CSARPRDTGELFF. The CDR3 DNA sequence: TGCAGTGCTAGACCCAGGGACACCGGGGAGCTGTTTTTT.

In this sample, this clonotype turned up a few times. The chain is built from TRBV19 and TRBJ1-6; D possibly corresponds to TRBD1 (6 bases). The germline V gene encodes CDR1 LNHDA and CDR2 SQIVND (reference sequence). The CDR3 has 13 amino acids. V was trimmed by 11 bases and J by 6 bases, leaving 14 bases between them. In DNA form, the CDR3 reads TGTGCCTGTGAGGCAGGGGCTAATTCACCCCTCCACTTT. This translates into CACEAGANSPLHF.

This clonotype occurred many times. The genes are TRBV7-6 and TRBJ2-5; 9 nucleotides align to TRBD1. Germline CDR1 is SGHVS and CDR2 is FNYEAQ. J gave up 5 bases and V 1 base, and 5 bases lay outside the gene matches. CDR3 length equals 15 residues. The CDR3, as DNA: TGTGCCAGCAGCTTAGAAACACAGGGGGCGGAGACCCAGTACTTC. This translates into CASSLETQGAETQYF.

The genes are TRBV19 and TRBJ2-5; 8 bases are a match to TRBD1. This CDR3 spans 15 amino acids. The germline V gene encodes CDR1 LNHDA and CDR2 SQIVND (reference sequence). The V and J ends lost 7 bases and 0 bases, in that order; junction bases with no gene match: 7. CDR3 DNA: TGTGCCAGTATCGGACAGGGTAGTGACCAAGAGACCCAGTACTTC. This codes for CASIGQGSDQETQYF.

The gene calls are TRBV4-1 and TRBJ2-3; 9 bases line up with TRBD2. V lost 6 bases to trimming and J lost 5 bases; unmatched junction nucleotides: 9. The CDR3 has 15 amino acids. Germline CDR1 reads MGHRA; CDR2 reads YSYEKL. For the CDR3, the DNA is TGCGCCAGCAGATCACCCGGGACTAGCCGAGATACGCAGTATTTT. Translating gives CASRSPGTSRDTQYF.

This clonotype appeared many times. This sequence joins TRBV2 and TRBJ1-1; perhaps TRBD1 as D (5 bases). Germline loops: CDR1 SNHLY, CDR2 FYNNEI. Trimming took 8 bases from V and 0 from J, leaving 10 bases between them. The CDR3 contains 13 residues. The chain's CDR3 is CASRTGVNTEAFF. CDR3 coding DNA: TGTGCCAGCCGGACGGGGGTGAACACTGAAGCTTTCTTT.

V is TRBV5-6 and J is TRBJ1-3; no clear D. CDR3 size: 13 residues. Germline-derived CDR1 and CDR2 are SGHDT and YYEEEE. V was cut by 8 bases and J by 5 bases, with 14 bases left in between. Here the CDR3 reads CARLTTRRNTIYF. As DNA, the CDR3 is TGTGCCAGACTGACGACCAGAAGAAACACCATATATTTT.

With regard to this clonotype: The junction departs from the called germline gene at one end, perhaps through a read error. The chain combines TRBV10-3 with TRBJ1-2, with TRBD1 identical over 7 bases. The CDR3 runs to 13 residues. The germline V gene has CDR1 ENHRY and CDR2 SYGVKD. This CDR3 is CASSPGGYYGYTF. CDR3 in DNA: TGTGCCAGCAGTCCAGGGGGTTACTATGGCTACACCTTC.

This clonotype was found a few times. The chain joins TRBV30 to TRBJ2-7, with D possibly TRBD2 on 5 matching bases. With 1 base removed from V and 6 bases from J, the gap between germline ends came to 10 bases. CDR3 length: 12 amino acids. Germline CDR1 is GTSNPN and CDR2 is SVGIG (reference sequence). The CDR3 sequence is CAWSATRLEQYF. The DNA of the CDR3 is TGTGCCTGGAGTGCCACTAGACTCGAGCAGTACTTC.

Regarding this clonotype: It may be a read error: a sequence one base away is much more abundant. The CDR3 spells CASSQGSASSGANVLTF. The CDR3 DNA follows: TGCGCCAGCAGCCAAGGATCGGCATCCTCTGGGGCCAACGTCCTGACTTTC. The chain couples TRBV4-1 to TRBJ2-6; no clear D. CDR1 MGHRA and CDR2 YSYEKL come from the germline V gene. Deletions cut 1 base from V and 0 bases from J, with 10 bases between. CDR3 size: 17 residues.

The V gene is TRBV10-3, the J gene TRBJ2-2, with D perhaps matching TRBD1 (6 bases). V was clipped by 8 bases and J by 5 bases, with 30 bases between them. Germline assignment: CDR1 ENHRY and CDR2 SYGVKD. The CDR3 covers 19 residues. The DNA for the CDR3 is TGTGCCATCGCTTCCGTTGGACAGTCGAGCCCCCTGAGGACCGGGGAGCTGTTTTTT. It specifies CAIASVGQSSPLRTGELFF.

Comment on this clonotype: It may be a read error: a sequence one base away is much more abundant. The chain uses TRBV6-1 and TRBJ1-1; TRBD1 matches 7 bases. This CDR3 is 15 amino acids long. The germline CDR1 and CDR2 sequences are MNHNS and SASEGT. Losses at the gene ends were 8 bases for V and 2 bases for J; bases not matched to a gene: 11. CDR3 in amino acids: CASGDRGTANTEAFF. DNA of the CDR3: TGTGCCAGCGGGGATCGCGGGACAGCTAACACTGAAGCTTTCTTT.

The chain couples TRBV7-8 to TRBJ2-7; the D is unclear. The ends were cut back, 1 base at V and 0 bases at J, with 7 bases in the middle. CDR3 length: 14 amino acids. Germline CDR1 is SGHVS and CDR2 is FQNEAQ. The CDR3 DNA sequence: TGTGCCAGCAGCTTAGGATCTGCCTCCTACGAGCAGTACTTC. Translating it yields CASSLGSASYEQYF.

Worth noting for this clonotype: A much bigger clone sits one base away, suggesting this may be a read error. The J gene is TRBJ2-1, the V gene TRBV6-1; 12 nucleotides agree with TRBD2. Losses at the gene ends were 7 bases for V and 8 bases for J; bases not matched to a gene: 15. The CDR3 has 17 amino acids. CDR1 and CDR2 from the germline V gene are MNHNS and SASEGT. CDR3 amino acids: CASIGLAGWGKVDEQFF. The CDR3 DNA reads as TGTGCCAGCATCGGACTAGCGGGATGGGGTAAGGTCGATGAGCAGTTCTTC.

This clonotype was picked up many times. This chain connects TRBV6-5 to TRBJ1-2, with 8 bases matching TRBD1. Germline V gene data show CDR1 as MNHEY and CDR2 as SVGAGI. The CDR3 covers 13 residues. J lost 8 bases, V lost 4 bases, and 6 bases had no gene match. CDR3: CASSSTTGVGYTF. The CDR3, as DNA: TGTGCCAGCAGTTCAACGACAGGGGTCGGCTACACCTTC.